Below, 11 T cell receptor beta chains from the same sample are listed, as sequenced in a study of blood T cell repertoires in COVID-19. The protocol was immunoSEQ multiplex PCR, while the TCRdb copy is restricted to in-frame clones and leaves out a portion. This sample yields a few hundred thousand clones, of which 80% are seen a single time; about 4.3% belongs to the top ten. Material for sequencing was PBMCs or T cells enriched from blood (not recorded which). These receptor sequences come from a man aged 25 to 45 with acute COVID-19.

V is TRBV27 and J is TRBJ2-7; weak D call: TRBD1 (5 bases). In germline, CDR1 is MNHEY, CDR2 SMNVEV (reference sequence). The CDR3 runs 16 residues. The V end was cut by 5 bases, the J end by 1 base, with 18 bases between. CDR3 sequence reads: CASSPQTVGRSYEQYF. In DNA, the CDR3 is TGTGCCAGCAGTCCGCAGACAGTTGGAAGATCCTACGAGCAGTACTTC.

This clone was recorded once. The genes are TRBV6-5 and TRBJ1-5; no clear D. This CDR3 spans 15 amino acids. Trimming removed 7 bases at V and 0 bases at J, with 13 bases between. Looked up from germline, CDR1 is MNHEY and CDR2 is SVGAGI. CDR3 in amino acids: CASILGPYSNQPQHF. In DNA, the CDR3 is TGTGCCAGCATTCTTGGTCCCTATAGCAATCAGCCCCAGCATTTT.

This chain joins TRBV11-3 and TRBJ2-5; TRBD1 agrees at 12 bases. Losses at the gene ends were 5 bases for V and 4 bases for J; bases not matched to a gene: 11. Germline CDR1 SGHNT, CDR2 YENEEA. CDR3 length: 17 residues. In nucleotides, the CDR3 is TGTGCCAGCAGCCGTAGATCCGGGACAGGGGGCGCAGAGACCCAGTACTTC. Residues: CASSRRSGTGGAETQYF.

The rearrangement uses TRBV19 and TRBJ2-2; D perhaps matches TRBD2 (7 bases). Germline lookup yields CDR1 LNHDA and CDR2 SQIVND (reference sequence). Trimming removed 1 base from V and 4 bases from J, with 13 bases in between. The CDR3 consists of 16 residues. The CDR3 coding sequence is TGTGCCAGTAGTATAGTGGGGGGGCTGGGCACCGGGGAGCTGTTTTTT. Translated, it gives CASSIVGGLGTGELFF.

This clone was observed a single time. The chain links TRBV24-1 to TRBJ2-3; 7 bases map to TRBD2. The CDR3 runs to 20 residues. Germline V lookup: CDR1 KGHDR, CDR2 SFDVKD. The junction had 21 bases not matched to a gene; V was cut back by 4 bases and J by 3 bases. The CDR3 sequence: CATSDFHPRSGGYGTDTQYF. The CDR3 region has the DNA TGTGCCACCAGTGACTTTCACCCTCGGTCCGGGGGGTATGGAACAGATACGCAGTATTTT.

The chain carries TRBV15 and TRBJ1-2, with D maybe TRBD1 (6 bases). The CDR3 has 15 residues. Germline CDR1 and CDR2: LNHNV and YYDKDF (reference sequence). V shed 0 bases and J shed 4 bases, with 12 bases lying between them. The CDR3 coding sequence is TGTGCCACCAGCAGAGAACGGGACACTCCCTATGGCTACACCTTC. It specifies CATSRERDTPYGYTF.

This clone was recorded once. The genes are TRBV10-3 and TRBJ2-7; 10 bases agree with TRBD2. The CDR3 consists of 17 residues. Germline CDR1 and CDR2: ENHRY and SYGVKD. V dropped 3 bases and J dropped 1; count of bases not matched to a gene: 9. CDR3 nucleotides: TGTGCCATCAGTGATCCTAGCGGGGGTACTAGTTCCTACGAGCAGTACTTC. This gives the protein CAISDPSGGTSSYEQYF.

This clone occurred a few times. V and J are TRBV27 and TRBJ2-7, with 11 positions matching TRBD2. This CDR3 region has 14 residues. The ends lost 4 bases at V and 3 bases at J; junction bases unmatched: 2. Germline lookup yields CDR1 MNHEY and CDR2 SMNVEV (reference sequence). The CDR3, as DNA: TGTGCCAGCAGTTCCGGACTAGCGGGCTACGAGCAGTACTTC. Protein sequence: CASSSGLAGYEQYF.

The chain carries TRBV5-1 and TRBJ2-7; 9 bases are shared with TRBD2. Germline V gives CDR1 SGHRS, CDR2 YFSETQ. The CDR3 totals 16 residues. Germline trimming cut 3 bases from V and 0 bases from J; bases unmatched to any gene: 7. The CDR3 protein is CASSSGTSFYSYEQYF. For the CDR3, the DNA is TGCGCCAGCAGCTCCGGGACTAGCTTCTACTCCTACGAGCAGTACTTC.

CDR3 in amino acids: CASSQARGNEKLFF. Written as DNA, the CDR3 is TGTGCCAGCAGCCAAGCCAGGGGGAATGAAAAACTGTTTTTT. The V call is TRBV3-1 (or the pseudogene TRBV3-2), the J call TRBJ1-4, with TRBD1 identical over 7 bases. The CDR3 runs to 14 residues. CDR1 is LGHDT and CDR2 is YNNKEL in the germline V gene (reference sequence). With 1 base clipped from V and 5 bases from J, the junction kept 1 base outside the gene matches.

The gene calls are TRBV7-9 and TRBJ1-1, with 10 nucleotides matching TRBD1. Germline-derived CDR1 and CDR2 are SEHNR and FQNEAQ (reference sequence). J lost 1 base, V lost 11 bases, and 13 bases had no gene match. CDR3 size: 16 residues. CDR3 protein: CACGSGTGDQNTEAFF. The CDR3 bases are TGTGCCTGCGGCTCCGGGACAGGGGATCAGAACACTGAAGCTTTCTTT. The full variable domain, with the rest looked up from reference TRBV7-9 and TRBJ1-1, is DTGVSQNPRHKITKRGQNVTFRCDPISEHNRLYWYRQTLGQGPEFLTYFQNEAQLEKSRLLSDRFSAERPKGSFSTLEIQRTEQGDSAMYLCACGSGTGDQNTEAFFGQGTRLTVV.